These 6 T cell receptor beta chains were all obtained from the same sample, sequenced in a study of CD8 T cells in Susac syndrome. An amount of RNA that ranged from 0.5 to 1 ug was reverse transcribed with random hexamers. TCRdb re-called the immunoSEQ multiplex PCR reads through MiXCR, storing one row per CDR3 protein. Of about 180,000 distinct CDR3 sequences detected, 95% to 96% appear once; the ten largest clones hold about 0.12%. Input material: CD4+ T cells from PBMCs. Source of these receptors: a human donor with Susac syndrome.

The chain has TRBV28 and TRBJ1-1; 10 nucleotides line up with TRBD1. The germline V gene encodes CDR1 MDHEN and CDR2 SYDVKM. CDR3 length: 14 amino acids. Germline trimming cut 3 bases from V and 3 bases from J; bases unmatched to any gene: 1. CDR3 sequence: CASSLGQGYTEAFF. The CDR3 region has the DNA TGTGCCAGCAGTTTGGGACAGGGGTACACTGAAGCTTTCTTT. The whole variable domain, remainder taken from reference TRBV28 and TRBJ1-1, is DVKVTQSSRYLVKRTGEKVFLECVQDMDHENMFWYRQDPGLGLRLIYFSYDVKMKEKGDIPEGYSVSREKKERFSLILESASTNQTSMYLCASSLGQGYTEAFFGQGTRLTVV.

V and J are TRBV29-1 and TRBJ2-3, with TRBD2 identical over 8 bases. From germline, CDR1 is SQVTM and CDR2 ANQGSEA. V lost 4 bases, J lost 3 bases, and 9 bases stayed unmatched. This CDR3 spans 15 amino acids. CDR3 nucleotides: TGCAGCGTTGTACCAGGACCGGGGGGGACAGATACGCAGTATTTT. The encoded protein is CSVVPGPGGTDTQYF.

This clonotype has just one count. The chain joins TRBV28 to TRBJ2-3, with D hard to call. V was pared by 8 bases and J by 4 bases, with 13 bases between. The CDR3 is 13 residues long. Per the germline V gene, CDR1 is MDHEN and CDR2 is SYDVKM. The CDR3 loop is CASEPGGADTQYF. CDR3 nucleotides: TGTGCCAGCGAGCCGGGTGGAGCAGATACGCAGTATTTT.

The chain has TRBV2 and TRBJ1-5; 7 nucleotides align to TRBD1. Germline V gives CDR1 SNHLY, CDR2 FYNNEI. J gave up 0 bases and V 3 bases, and 8 bases lay outside the gene matches. The CDR3 extends over 17 amino acids. The CDR3 reads CASSELGQTHSNQPQHF. CDR3 in DNA: TGTGCCAGCAGTGAGTTGGGACAGACACATAGCAATCAGCCCCAGCATTTT.

This clonotype was observed a single time. This chain joins TRBV7-9 and TRBJ1-2; no definite D call. Deletions cut 3 bases from V and 5 bases from J, with 13 bases between. CDR1 and CDR2 from the germline V gene are SEHNR and FQNEAQ (reference sequence). CDR3 size: 14 residues. CDR3 sequence: CASSLTAAEYGYTF. In DNA, the CDR3 is TGTGCCAGCAGCTTGACGGCTGCCGAGTATGGCTACACCTTC.

The J gene is TRBJ2-7, the V gene TRBV18; 13 bases agree with TRBD2. Germline CDR1 reads KGHSH; CDR2 reads LQKENI. The CDR3 is 16 amino acids. V gave up 6 bases and J gave up 2 bases; unmatched junction bases: 7. The CDR3 region has the DNA TGTGCCAGCTCGCCCGCCGGACTAGCGGGAGCCTACGAGCAGTACTTC. Protein sequence: CASSPAGLAGAYEQYF.